These 17 T cell receptor beta chains share one sample of origin, sequenced in a study of CD8+CD57+ T cells in acquired aplastic anemia. Profiling that covered TCR beta VDJ and CDR3 relied on genomic DNA as its template. MiXCR was run by TCRdb on the reads, yielding one entry per CDR3 protein. Of under 350,000 distinct CDR3 sequences in the sample, roughly 50% were seen once. Sequencing input: sorted CD4+, CD8+, or CD8+CD57+ T cells (not recorded which) from PBMCs. These receptors all come from a human donor with severe aplastic anemia or a healthy control (not recorded which).

CDR3 in DNA: TGTGCCAGTACCGTAGCGGGGAACTACGAGCAGTACTTC. This sequence encodes CASTVAGNYEQYF. The chain is built from TRBV19 and TRBJ2-7; 8 bases agree with TRBD2. CDR1 LNHDA and CDR2 SQIVND come from the germline V gene (reference sequence). This CDR3 comprises 13 residues. The J segment lost 3 bases and the V segment lost 7 bases, leaving 5 bases of the junction unmatched.

This clonotype was observed many times. The J gene is TRBJ1-1, the V gene TRBV30; tentatively, D is TRBD1 (6 bases). Germline V gene lookup returns CDR1 GTSNPN and CDR2 SVGIG (reference sequence). The CDR3 length is 13 residues. V was shortened by 4 bases and J by 1 base, with 10 bases between the two germline ends. For the CDR3, the DNA is TGTGCCTGGATGCGGGGGGCGAACACTGAAGCTTTCTTT. It encodes CAWMRGANTEAFF.

The table lists this clonotype with a count of one. The chain recombines TRBV11-2 with TRBJ1-1, with a weak D call TRBD1 (5 bases). This CDR3 is built from 13 residues. The ends were cut back, 1 base at V and 10 bases at J, with 13 bases in the middle. Germline V gene data show CDR1 as SGHAT and CDR2 as FQNNGV. The CDR3 is CASSLGLQGPAFF. The CDR3, as DNA: TGTGCCAGCAGCTTAGGTCTGCAGGGTCCAGCTTTCTTT.

This clonotype came up many times. The V call is TRBV12-5, the J call TRBJ2-7; TRBD2 might be the D (6 bases). The V and J ends lost 3 bases and 0 bases respectively, with 9 bases between them. CDR1 and CDR2 (germline): LGHNT, FRNRAP. This CDR3 region has 14 residues. CDR3 loop: CASGFRGSSYEQYF. The CDR3 nucleotides are TGTGCTAGTGGTTTCCGGGGGAGCTCCTACGAGCAGTACTTC.

As for this clonotype: Sequence at one end of the junction differs from germline and may be a read error. The genes are TRBV15 and TRBJ2-2; 7 bases match TRBD1. The CDR3 contains 16 residues. Germline CDR1 reads LNHNV; CDR2 reads YYDKDF (reference sequence). The CDR3 loop reads CATSRPGTANTGEPFF. For the CDR3, the DNA is TGTGCCACCAGCCGACCCGGGACAGCGAACACCGGGGAGCCGTTTTTT.

The V gene is TRBV5-1, the J gene TRBJ2-7; D remains unclear. The CDR3 is 15 residues long. Germline CDR1 is SGHRS and CDR2 is YFSETQ. Trimming took 0 bases from V and 1 from J, leaving 11 bases between them. This chain's CDR3 is CASSLGPRTSYEQYF. CDR3 sequence (DNA): TGCGCCAGCAGCTTGGGTCCGAGAACATCCTACGAGCAGTACTTC.

V gene TRBV7-9 combines with J gene TRBJ2-2; D gene ambiguous. Germline V gene sequence: CDR1 SEHNR, CDR2 FQNEAQ (reference sequence). This CDR3 is built from 14 residues. DNA of the CDR3: TGTGGGAGCAGCTTCAAGTCGAACACCGGGGAGCTGTTTTTT. This codes for CGSSFKSNTGELFF.

The CDR3, as DNA: TGCAGCGTGCGACTAGCGGGGGGCTACCTCTACAATGAGCAGTTCTTC. As protein: CSVRLAGGYLYNEQFF. J is TRBJ2-1 and V is TRBV29-1, with 13 bases identical to TRBD2. CDR3 length: 16 residues. Trimming removed 6 bases from V and 3 bases from J; junction bases left unmatched: 8. The germline V gene encodes CDR1 SQVTM and CDR2 ANQGSEA.

A word on this clonotype: Likely a read error: the CDR3 ends without its conserved phenylalanine or tryptophan. It is unclear where the CDR3 begins or ends on the DNA, so no DNA is shown, and the CDR3 is as TCRdb lists it. The rearrangement joins TRBV11-2 to TRBJ2-5; the table's TRBD1 call for D was not verified on the DNA. The CDR3 is 18 amino acids long, termini counted. The germline CDR1 and CDR2 sequences are SGHAT and FQNNGV. CDR3 amino acids: CASSSQRGQGTYGYTFGS.

In its sample, this clonotype was seen many times. The rearrangement uses TRBV5-1 and TRBJ1-1; D not certain. CDR3 length equals 14 residues. CDR1 is SGHRS and CDR2 is YFSETQ in the germline V gene. V was trimmed by 0 bases and J by 1 base, leaving 7 bases between them. The CDR3 reads CASSLDGANTEAFF. CDR3 nucleotide sequence: TGCGCCAGCAGCTTGGACGGAGCGAACACTGAAGCTTTCTTT.

The genes are TRBV20-1 and TRBJ2-5; D not resolved. The CDR3 runs to 14 residues. V lost 3 bases and J lost 5, with 16 bases in between. Germline CDR1 DFQATT, CDR2 SNEGSKA (reference sequence). The CDR3 reads CSARSAGWAETQYF. The CDR3 bases are TGCAGTGCTAGGTCTGCAGGATGGGCGGAGACCCAGTACTTC.

The rearrangement uses TRBV9 and TRBJ2-2; D might be TRBD1 or TRBD2, each matching 6 bases. Germline V gene sequence: CDR1 SGDLS, CDR2 YYNGEE. This CDR3 is 15 amino acids long. V lost 4 bases and J 10 bases, leaving 20 bases between the germline ends. CDR3 sequence (DNA): TGTGCCAGCAGCACTCAAGGAGGGGGATCCGCGGAGCTGTTTTTT. This encodes CASSTQGGGSAELFF.

This clonotype was seen many times. The chain is built from TRBV29-1 and TRBJ2-4, with a tentative D call TRBD1 (5 bases). Germline V gene sequence: CDR1 SQVTM, CDR2 ANQGSEA. V lost 1 base to trimming and J lost 7 bases, with 11 bases between them. The CDR3 is made up of 13 amino acids. As DNA, the CDR3 is TGCAGCGTTGAAGTGACAGCAGTCAACATTCAGTACTTC. Its protein is CSVEVTAVNIQYF.

The chain combines TRBV25-1 with TRBJ2-3; a weak D match, TRBD2 (5 bases). Germline-derived CDR1 and CDR2 are MGHDK and SYGVNS. V was cut by 2 bases and J by 2 bases, with 20 bases left in between. The CDR3 runs 18 residues. The chain's CDR3 is CASSEENLMRVTTDTQYF. In nucleotides, the CDR3 is TGTGCCAGCAGTGAAGAGAATTTAATGAGGGTTACCACAGATACGCAGTATTTT.

This rearrangement joins TRBV2 to TRBJ1-2, with D perhaps TRBD1 (6 bases). CDR1 SNHLY and CDR2 FYNNEI come from the germline V gene. The V end lost 4 bases, the J end lost 8 bases, and 17 bases lay between the germline ends. The CDR3 sequence is 14 residues long. In DNA form, the CDR3 reads TGTGCCAGCAGTGGGATAGGGGGAAAGAGAGGCTACACCTTC. Amino acid sequence: CASSGIGGKRGYTF.

The J gene is TRBJ1-2, the V gene TRBV7-2; TRBD1 is a possible D gene (6 bases). The germline V gene encodes CDR1 SGHTA and CDR2 FQGNSA. Trimming took off 4 bases at V and 2 bases at J, with 17 bases between the two ends. The CDR3 contains 16 residues. In DNA form, the CDR3 reads TGTGCCAGCAGCTGGAGGGGGGGGGTTGTAAACTATGGCTACACCTTC. Translation gives CASSWRGGVVNYGYTF.

The chain joins TRBV20-1 to TRBJ2-7, with D unclear. CDR1 DFQATT and CDR2 SNEGSKA come from the germline V gene (reference sequence). The V end was cut by 5 bases, the J end by 2 bases, with 13 bases between. The CDR3 contains 13 residues. CDR3 in amino acids: CSAGSGPTYEQYF. The DNA of the CDR3 is TGCAGTGCTGGGTCGGGTCCGACCTACGAGCAGTACTTC.